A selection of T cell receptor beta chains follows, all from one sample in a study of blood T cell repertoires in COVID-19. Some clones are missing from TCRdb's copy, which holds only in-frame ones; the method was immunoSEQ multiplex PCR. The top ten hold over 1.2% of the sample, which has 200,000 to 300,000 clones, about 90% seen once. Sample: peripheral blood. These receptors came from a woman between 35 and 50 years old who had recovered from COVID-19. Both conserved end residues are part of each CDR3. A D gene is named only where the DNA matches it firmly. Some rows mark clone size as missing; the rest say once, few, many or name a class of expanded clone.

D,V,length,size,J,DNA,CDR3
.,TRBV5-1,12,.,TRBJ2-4,TGCGCCAGCAGCTTGGCAGGGGACATTCAGTACTTC,CASSLAGDIQYF
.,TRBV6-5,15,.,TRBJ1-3,TGTGCCAGCAGTTACGCGGCGAGCTCTGGAAACACCATATATTTT,CASSYAASSGNTIYF
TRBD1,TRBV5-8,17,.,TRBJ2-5,TGTGCCAGCAGCCCCGCCGGGACAGGGGCCTATCGGGAGACCCAGTACTTC,CASSPAGTGAYRETQYF
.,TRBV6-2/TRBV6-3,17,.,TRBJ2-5,TGTGCCAGCAGTTACCCCGCCACCGCCTTAATACAGGGAACCCAGTACTTC,CASSYPATALIQGTQYF
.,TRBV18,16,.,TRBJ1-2,TGTGCCAGCTCACCACCGTCCGTACCCGGGGGCTATGGCTACACCTTC,CASSPPSVPGGYGYTF
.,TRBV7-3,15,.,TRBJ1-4,TGTGCCAGCAGCCTCAGCGGCGGACCTAATGAAAAACTGTTTTTT,CASSLSGGPNEKLFF
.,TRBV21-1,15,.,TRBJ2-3,TGTGCCAGCAGCAACGAGGGGGGGAGCAGGGATACGCAGTATTTT,CASSNEGGSRDTQYF
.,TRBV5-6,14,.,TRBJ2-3,TGTGCCAGCAGCACAGGACACAGCACAGATACGCAGTATTTT,CASSTGHSTDTQYF
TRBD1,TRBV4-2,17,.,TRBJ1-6,TGTGCCAGCAGCCAAGGCCGGACAGGTTTCTATAATTCACCCCTCCACTTT,CASSQGRTGFYNSPLHF
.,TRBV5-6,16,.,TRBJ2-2,TGTGCCAGCAGCTTGGGGGGCCTAGTTGTTACCGGGGAGCTGTTTTTT,CASSLGGLVVTGELFF
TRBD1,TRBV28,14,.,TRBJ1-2,TGTGCCAGCAGTCCACCACAGGGGGCAACCGGCTACACCTTC,CASSPPQGATGYTF
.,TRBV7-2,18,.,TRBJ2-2,TGTGCCAGCATCCCACGAGCGGGCCGCTCCCAATACACCGGGGAGCTGTTTTTT,CASIPRAGRSQYTGELFF
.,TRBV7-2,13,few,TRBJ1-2,TGTGCCAGCAGCTCTATGATACAGGGTGGCTACACCTTC,CASSSMIQGGYTF
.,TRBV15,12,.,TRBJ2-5,TGTGCCACCAGCAGAGGAGGGGAGACCCAGTACTTC,CATSRGGETQYF
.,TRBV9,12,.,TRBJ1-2,TGTGCCCCCGTGGGGGGAAACTATGGCTACACCTTC,CAPVGGNYGYTF
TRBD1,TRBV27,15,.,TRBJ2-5,TGTGCCAGCAGTTTGAGGGACAGGGATAAAGAGACCCAGTACTTC,CASSLRDRDKETQYF
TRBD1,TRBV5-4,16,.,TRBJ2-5,TGTGCCAGCAGCTTGGGACAGGGTGGGCACCAAGAGACCCAGTACTTC,CASSLGQGGHQETQYF
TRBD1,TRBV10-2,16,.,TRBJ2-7,TGCGCCAGCAGGGGATTCCGGGACAGGGGCTCCTACGAGCAGTACTTC,CASRGFRDRGSYEQYF
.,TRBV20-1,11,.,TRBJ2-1,TGCAGTGCTGCGGATTACAATGAGCAGTTCTTC,CSAADYNEQFF
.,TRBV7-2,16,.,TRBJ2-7,TGTGCCAGCAGCTTAGGTCGGGGGACGGGGTCCTACGAGCAGTACTTC,CASSLGRGTGSYEQYF
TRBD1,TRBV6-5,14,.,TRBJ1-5,TGTGCCAGCAGTTGGGGACAGGGAGGACAGCCCCAGCATTTT,CASSWGQGGQPQHF
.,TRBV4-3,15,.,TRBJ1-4,TGCGCCAGCAGCCAATCGACAGGCGCTAATGAAAAACTGTTTTTT,CASSQSTGANEKLFF
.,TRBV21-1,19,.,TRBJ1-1,TGTGCCAGCAGCACAGCAGATCGGCACAGGGCCTACATGAACACTGAAGCTTTCTTT,CASSTADRHRAYMNTEAFF
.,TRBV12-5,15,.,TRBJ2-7,TGTGCTAGTGGTTTGGTACGAGAGGGATCCTACGAGCAGTACTTC,CASGLVREGSYEQYF
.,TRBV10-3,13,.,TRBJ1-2,TGTGCCATCAAGAGGTCTGTAGACTATGGCTACACCTTC,CAIKRSVDYGYTF
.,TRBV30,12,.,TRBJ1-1,TGTGCCTGGACCCCAGGGGACACTGAAGCTTTCTTT,CAWTPGDTEAFF
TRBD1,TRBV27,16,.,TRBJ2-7,TGTGCCAGCAGTCTCACCCCGGGACAGCCTCTCTACGAGCAGTACTTC,CASSLTPGQPLYEQYF
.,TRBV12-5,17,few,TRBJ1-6,TGTGCTAGTGGTTTGGACACGGACAAGGCCTATAATTCACCCCTCCACTTT,CASGLDTDKAYNSPLHF
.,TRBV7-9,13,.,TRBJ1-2,TGTGCCAGCAGCCTAAACGCTAACTATGGCTACACCTTC,CASSLNANYGYTF
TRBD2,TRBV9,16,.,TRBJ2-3,TGTGCCAGCAGCTTACGTGGCGGGGGGGCAGGAGATACGCAGTATTTT,CASSLRGGGAGDTQYF
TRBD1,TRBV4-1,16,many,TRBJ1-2,TGCGCCAGCAGCCCCGGACAGGGGAGGTCTAACTATGGCTACACCTTC,CASSPGQGRSNYGYTF
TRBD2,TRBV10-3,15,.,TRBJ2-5,TGTGCCATCAGAGGACTAGCGGGGGGACAAGAGACCCAGTACTTC,CAIRGLAGGQETQYF
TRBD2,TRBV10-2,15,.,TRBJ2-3,TGCGCCAGCAGTTTTAGCGGGGGGGCCGGAGATACGCAGTATTTT,CASSFSGGAGDTQYF
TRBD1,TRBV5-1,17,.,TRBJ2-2,TGCGCCAGCAGCTTGGGAGGGGACAGATCGAACACCGGGGAGCTGTTTTTT,CASSLGGDRSNTGELFF
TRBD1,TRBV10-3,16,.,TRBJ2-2,TGTGCCATCAGTGGGAGGGGACAGGGGATCACCGGGGAGCTGTTTTTT,CAISGRGQGITGELFF
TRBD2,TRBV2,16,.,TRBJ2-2,TGTGCCAGCAGTGAAACGGGACTAGTTGGCACCGGGGAGCTGTTTTTT,CASSETGLVGTGELFF
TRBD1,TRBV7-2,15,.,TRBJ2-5,TGTGCCAGCAGCTTTTCAACAGGGGGCAGAGAGACCCAGTACTTC,CASSFSTGGRETQYF
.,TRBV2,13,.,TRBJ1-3,TGTGCCAGCCACCCGGAGAGACGAAACACCATATATTTT,CASHPERRNTIYF
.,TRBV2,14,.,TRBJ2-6,TGTGCCAGCAGCGATATAGCTGGGGCCAACGTCCTGACTTTC,CASSDIAGANVLTF
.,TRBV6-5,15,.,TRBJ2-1,TGTGCCAGCAGTTACTCGAGGCCGACGAGGCATGAGCAGTTCTTC,CASSYSRPTRHEQFF
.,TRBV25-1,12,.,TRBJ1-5,TGTGCCAGCGGAACAGGGCGGCAGCCCCAGCATTTT,CASGTGRQPQHF
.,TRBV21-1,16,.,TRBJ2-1,TGTGCCAGCAGCCGACGTCCCGGGGGCTCCTACAATGAGCAGTTCTTC,CASSRRPGGSYNEQFF
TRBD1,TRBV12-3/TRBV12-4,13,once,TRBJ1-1,TGTGCCAGCAGCCGGGGACAGACCACTGAAGCTTTCTTT,CASSRGQTTEAFF
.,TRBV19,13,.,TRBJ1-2,TGTGCCAGTAGTATTGGCTCTAACTATGGCTACACCTTC,CASSIGSNYGYTF